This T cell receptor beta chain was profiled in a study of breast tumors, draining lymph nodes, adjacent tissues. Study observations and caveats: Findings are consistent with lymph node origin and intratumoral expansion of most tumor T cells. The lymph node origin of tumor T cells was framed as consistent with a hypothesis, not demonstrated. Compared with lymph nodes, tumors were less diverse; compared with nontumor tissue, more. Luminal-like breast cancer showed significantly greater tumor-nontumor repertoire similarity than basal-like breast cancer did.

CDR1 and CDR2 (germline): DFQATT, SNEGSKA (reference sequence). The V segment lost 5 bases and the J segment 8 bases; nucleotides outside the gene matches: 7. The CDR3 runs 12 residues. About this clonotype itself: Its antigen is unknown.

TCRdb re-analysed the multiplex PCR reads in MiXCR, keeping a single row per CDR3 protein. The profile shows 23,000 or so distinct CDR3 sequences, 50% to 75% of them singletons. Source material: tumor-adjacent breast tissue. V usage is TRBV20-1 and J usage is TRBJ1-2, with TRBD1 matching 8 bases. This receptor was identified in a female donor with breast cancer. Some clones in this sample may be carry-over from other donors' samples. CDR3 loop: CSALTGGNGYTF. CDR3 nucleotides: TGCAGTGCTCTTACAGGGGGGAACGGCTACACCTTC.